This passage covers 11 T cell receptor beta chains from one sample sequenced in a study of blood T cells in healthy people across ages (dated by TCRdb to 2014 to 2015). The library came from 5' RACE. The sequencer listed for this sample is Illumina HiSeq 2500. A second PCR of roughly 6 to 12 cycles was run with a J-beta primer mix and a sample-barcoded 5' primer. The raw public data were reprocessed by TCRdb itself: fastp quality trimming at Q25, MiXCR clonotype calling, in-frame beta chains only. Each CDR3 protein appears once, grouped with its most common genes and DNA. This sample comprises hundreds of thousands of distinct CDR3 sequences, approximately 30% of them detected only once. The ten largest clones represent 15% to 19% of the sample. Sequences were obtained from blood. The receptors originated from a woman aged 80 or older in good health. Donor details come from another sample of the same person, matched by shared clones.

This chain links TRBV9 with TRBJ1-5; perhaps TRBD1 as D (6 bases). The CDR3 consists of 15 residues. V lost 3 bases, J lost 3 bases, and 13 bases lay in between. Germline lookup yields CDR1 SGDLS and CDR2 YYNGEE. The CDR3 spells CASSASGHPNQPQHF. The DNA for the CDR3 is TGTGCCAGCAGCGCATCGGGACACCCCAATCAGCCCCAGCATTTT.

This clonotype has ten or more counts. This rearrangement joins TRBV20-1 to TRBJ2-7; 12 bases match TRBD2. The V gene end was trimmed by 0 bases and the J gene end by 1 base; junction bases not matched to a gene: 4. Germline CDR1 and CDR2: DFQATT and SNEGSKA (reference sequence). The CDR3 loop spans 16 amino acids. As DNA, the CDR3 is TGCAGTGCTAGAGATAGACTAGCGGGGGAGTCCTACGAGCAGTACTTC. As protein: CSARDRLAGESYEQYF.

This clonotype has a count of ten or more. J is TRBJ2-1 and V is TRBV6-1; TRBD1 matches at 10 bases. This CDR3 region has 13 residues. V trimming: 6 bases; J trimming: 7 bases; junction bases outside the gene matches: 3. Germline loops: CDR1 MNHNS, CDR2 SASEGT. CDR3 bases: TGTGCCAGCAGCGGACAGGGGGGAAATGAGCAGTTCTTC. Translating gives CASSGQGGNEQFF.

This rearrangement joins TRBV6-1 to TRBJ1-2; no clear D. The CDR3 covers 12 residues. Germline V gene lookup returns CDR1 MNHNS and CDR2 SASEGT. The ends were cut back, 4 bases at V and 5 bases at J, with 8 bases in the middle. CDR3: CASSVGPYGYTF. The CDR3 nucleotides are TGTGCCAGCAGTGTCGGACCATATGGCTACACCTTC.

The table lists this clonotype with many counts. This chain uses TRBV5-1 with TRBJ2-7, with 8 bases that match TRBD1. CDR3 length: 15 amino acids. Losses at the gene ends were 0 bases for V and 4 bases for J; bases not matched to a gene: 6. Looked up from germline, CDR1 is SGHRS and CDR2 is YFSETQ. The CDR3 protein is CASSLVGTGPYEQYF. The CDR3, as DNA: TGCGCCAGCAGCTTGGTCGGGACAGGACCATACGAGCAGTACTTC.

This clonotype appeared many times. The CDR3 region has the DNA TGTGCCAGCAGTTTACCGTACACAGATACGCAGTATTTT. It yields the protein CASSLPYTDTQYF. The chain links TRBV27 to TRBJ2-3; no reliable D call. There are 13 residues in the CDR3. CDR1 and CDR2 (germline): MNHEY, SMNVEV (reference sequence). V gave up 2 bases and J gave up 2 bases, with 5 bases separating them.

This clonotype was counted a few times. V usage is TRBV20-1 and J usage is TRBJ2-7; 14 bases are a match to TRBD2. CDR1 is DFQATT and CDR2 is SNEGSKA in the germline V gene (reference sequence). The J segment lost 2 bases and the V segment lost 6 bases, leaving 6 bases of the junction unmatched. The CDR3 sequence is 15 residues long. This CDR3 is CSARTSGGSPYEQYF. CDR3 DNA sequence: TGCAGTGCCAGGACTAGCGGGGGGTCTCCCTACGAGCAGTACTTC.

This clonotype was found many times. This sequence joins TRBV27 and TRBJ2-7; D might be TRBD1 or TRBD2, each matching 5 bases. From germline, CDR1 is MNHEY and CDR2 SMNVEV (reference sequence). The germline V and J ends were trimmed by 3 bases and 4 bases, with 19 bases remaining between them. The CDR3 sequence is 16 residues long. The CDR3 protein is CASSFHEGREKYEQYF. The CDR3 region has the DNA TGTGCCAGCAGTTTCCACGAGGGACGGGAAAAATACGAGCAGTACTTC.

This sequence joins TRBV7-6 and TRBJ1-3, with unresolved D. V lost 1 base and J lost 0, with 10 bases in between. Germline V gene sequence: CDR1 SGHVS, CDR2 FNYEAQ. The CDR3 spans 16 residues. In DNA, the CDR3 is TGTGCCAGCAGCTTAGGGACGGCCTCCTCTGGAAACACCATATATTTT. Protein sequence: CASSLGTASSGNTIYF.

This clonotype was recorded at least ten times. The chain is built from TRBV7-3 and TRBJ2-6; no definite D call. The CDR3 is 16 residues long. CDR1 is SGHTA and CDR2 is FQGTGA in the germline V gene. Trimming left V 1 base short and J 1 base short, with 8 bases between. CDR3 sequence: CASSLSSVSGANVLTF. As DNA, the CDR3 is TGTGCCAGCAGCTTAAGCTCGGTGTCTGGGGCCAACGTCCTGACTTTC.

This clonotype was counted a few times. Being one base from a much bigger clone, this may be a read error. The chain recombines TRBV6-5 with TRBJ2-7; TRBD1 might be the D (6 bases). The germline V gene encodes CDR1 MNHEY and CDR2 SVGAGI. This CDR3 comprises 14 residues. Written as DNA, the CDR3 is TGTGCCGGCAGTTATACAAACAGGGTGCACGAGCAGTACTTC. Protein sequence: CAGSYTNRVHEQYF.